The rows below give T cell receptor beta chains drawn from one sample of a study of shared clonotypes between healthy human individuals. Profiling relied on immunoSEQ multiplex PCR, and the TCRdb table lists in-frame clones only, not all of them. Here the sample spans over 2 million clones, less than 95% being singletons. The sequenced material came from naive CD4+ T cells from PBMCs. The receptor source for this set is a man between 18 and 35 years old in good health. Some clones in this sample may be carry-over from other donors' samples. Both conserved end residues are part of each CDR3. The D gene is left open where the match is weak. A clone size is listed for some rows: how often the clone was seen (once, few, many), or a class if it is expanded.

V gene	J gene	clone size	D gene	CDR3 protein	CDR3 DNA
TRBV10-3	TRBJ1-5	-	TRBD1	CAISGGTAAQPQHF	TGTGCCATCAGTGGCGGGACAGCCGCTCAGCCCCAGCATTTT
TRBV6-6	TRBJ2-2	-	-	CASKPRATGELFF	TGTGCCAGCAAACCCAGGGCGACCGGGGAGCTGTTTTTT
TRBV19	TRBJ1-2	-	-	CASSRQLTAYGYTF	TGTGCCAGTAGTCGACAGTTAACAGCCTATGGCTACACCTTC
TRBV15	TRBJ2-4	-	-	CATSRDRVRNIQYF	TGTGCCACCAGCAGAGATCGGGTCCGAAACATTCAGTACTTC
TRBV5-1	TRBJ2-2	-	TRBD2	CASSLREANTGELFF	TGCGCCAGCAGCTTGCGGGAGGCGAACACCGGGGAGCTGTTTTTT
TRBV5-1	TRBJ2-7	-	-	CASRGTGTHYEQYF	TGCGCCAGCAGGGGGACCGGGACTCACTACGAGCAGTACTTC
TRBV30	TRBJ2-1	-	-	CAWSVFVGVQGEQFF	TGTGCCTGGAGTGTATTTGTGGGCGTTCAGGGTGAGCAGTTCTTC
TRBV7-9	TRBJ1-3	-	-	CASSLDPPGNTIYF	TGTGCCAGCAGCTTAGATCCGCCTGGAAACACCATATATTTT
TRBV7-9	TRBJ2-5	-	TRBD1	CASSPPRDRGETQYF	TGTGCCAGCAGCCCACCCCGGGACAGGGGAGAGACCCAGTACTTC
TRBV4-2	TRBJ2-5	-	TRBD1	CASSHYQGDRGLVETQYF	TGTGCCAGCAGCCATTACCAGGGGGACAGGGGTCTGGTAGAGACCCAGTACTTC
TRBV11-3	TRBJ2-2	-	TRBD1	CASSAGQGVGGELFF	TGTGCCAGCAGCGCGGGACAGGGGGTCGGCGGGGAGCTGTTTTTT
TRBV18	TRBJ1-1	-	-	CASSPAGGGDTEAFF	TGTGCCAGCTCACCGGCCGGCGGGGGGGACACTGAAGCTTTCTTT
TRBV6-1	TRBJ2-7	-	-	CASNPSLDEQYF	TGTGCCAGCAATCCGAGCCTGGACGAGCAGTACTTC
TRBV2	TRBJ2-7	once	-	CASTPRPVYEQYF	TGTGCCAGCACCCCAAGGCCAGTCTACGAGCAGTACTTC
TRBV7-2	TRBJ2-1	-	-	CASSLGLYNEQFF	TGTGCCAGCAGCTTAGGACTATACAATGAGCAGTTCTTC
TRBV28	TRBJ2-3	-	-	CASSLLLGSGSQYF	TGTGCCAGCAGTTTATTATTAGGGAGCGGTTCGCAGTATTTT
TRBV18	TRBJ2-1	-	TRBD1	CASSPQGTGLTNEQFF	TGTGCCAGCTCACCACAAGGGACAGGGTTAACCAATGAGCAGTTCTTC
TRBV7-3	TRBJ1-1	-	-	CASSFMHTEAFF	TGTGCCAGCAGCTTTATGCACACTGAAGCTTTCTTT
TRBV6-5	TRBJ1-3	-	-	CATAAGNTIYF	TGTGCGACGGCGGCGGGAAACACCATATATTTT
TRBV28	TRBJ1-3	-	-	CASSLTARHTIYF	TGTGCCAGCAGTTTAACAGCAAGACACACCATATATTTT
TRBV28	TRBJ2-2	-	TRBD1	CASSLRDRGETGELFF	TGTGCCAGCAGTTTAAGGGACAGGGGTGAGACCGGGGAGCTGTTTTTT
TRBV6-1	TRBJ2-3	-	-	CASSEPLSAGRVDTQYF	TGTGCCAGCAGTGAACCTCTCTCGGCGGGACGGGTAGATACGCAGTATTTT
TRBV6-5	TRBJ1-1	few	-	CASYRGVGTTEAFF	TGTGCCAGCTACCGAGGGGTAGGGACTACTGAAGCTTTCTTT
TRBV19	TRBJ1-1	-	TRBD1	CASTQRPGQGEAFF	TGTGCCAGTACGCAGAGGCCGGGACAGGGTGAAGCTTTCTTT
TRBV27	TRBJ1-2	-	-	CASSSWTMGGTGYTF	TGTGCCAGCAGTTCATGGACGATGGGGGGGACTGGCTACACCTTC
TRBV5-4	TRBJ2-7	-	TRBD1	CASSRTGPSYEQYF	TGTGCCAGCAGCCGGACAGGGCCCTCCTACGAGCAGTACTTC
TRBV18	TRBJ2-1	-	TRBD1	CASSPLGGSNYNEQFF	TGTGCCAGCTCACCCTTAGGGGGCTCGAACTACAATGAGCAGTTCTTC
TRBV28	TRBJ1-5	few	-	CASSSLLSNQPQHF	TGTGCCAGCAGTTCATTGCTTAGCAATCAGCCCCAGCATTTT
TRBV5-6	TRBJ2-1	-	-	CASSLLLAGDTYNEQFF	TGTGCCAGCAGCTTGTTATTGGCGGGCGATACCTACAATGAGCAGTTCTTC
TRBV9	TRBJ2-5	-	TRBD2	CASSPSGGTEETQYF	TGTGCCAGCAGCCCCTCCGGGGGGACCGAAGAGACCCAGTACTTC
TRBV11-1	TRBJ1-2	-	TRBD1	CASSPTGTYGYTF	TGTGCCAGCAGCCCGACAGGGACCTATGGCTACACCTTC
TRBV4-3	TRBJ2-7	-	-	CASSQDYLSYEQYF	TGCGCCAGCAGCCAAGACTACCTCTCCTACGAGCAGTACTTC
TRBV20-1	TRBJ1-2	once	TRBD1	CSKGQGYGYTF	TGCAGTAAAGGACAGGGGTATGGCTACACCTTC
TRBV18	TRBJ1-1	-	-	CASSPQSNTEAFF	TGTGCCAGCTCACCCCAGAGTAACACTGAAGCTTTCTTT
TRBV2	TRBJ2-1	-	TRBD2	CASGPGLEGSEQFF	TGTGCCAGCGGCCCGGGACTAGAAGGCAGTGAGCAGTTCTTC
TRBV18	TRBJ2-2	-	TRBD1	CASSPWTGVRTGELFF	TGTGCCAGCTCACCATGGACAGGGGTGAGGACCGGGGAGCTGTTTTTT
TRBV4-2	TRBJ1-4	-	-	CASSQAQATNEKLFF	TGTGCCAGCAGCCAAGCCCAAGCAACTAATGAAAAACTGTTTTTT
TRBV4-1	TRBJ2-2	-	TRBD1	CASRDRGVSGELFF	TGCGCCAGCAGGGACAGGGGAGTTTCCGGGGAGCTGTTTTTT
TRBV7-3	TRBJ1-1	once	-	CASSLEGRANTEAFF	TGTGCCAGCAGCTTAGAAGGCCGAGCGAACACTGAAGCTTTCTTT
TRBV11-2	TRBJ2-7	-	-	CASSSLAESSYEQYF	TGTGCCAGCAGCTCGTTAGCGGAAAGCTCCTACGAGCAGTACTTC
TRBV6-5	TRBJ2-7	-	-	CASSYGRGGTYEQYF	TGTGCCAGCAGTTACGGTAGGGGGGGTACCTACGAGCAGTACTTC
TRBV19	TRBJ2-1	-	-	CASSIPGGFNEQFF	TGTGCCAGTAGTATCCCCGGCGGGTTCAATGAGCAGTTCTTC
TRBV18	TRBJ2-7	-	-	CASSPEQIHEQYF	TGTGCCAGCTCACCAGAACAAATCCACGAGCAGTACTTC
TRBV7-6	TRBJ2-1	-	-	CASSLERSRGKGTYNEQFF	TGTGCCAGCAGCTTAGAGAGGAGTCGGGGGAAGGGGACCTACAATGAGCAGTTCTTC
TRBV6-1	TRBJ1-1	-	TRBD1	CASEGPGQTNTEAFF	TGTGCCTCCGAGGGCCCGGGACAGACGAACACTGAAGCTTTCTTT
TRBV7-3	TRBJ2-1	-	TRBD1	CASSSGQGRPHNEQFF	TGTGCCAGCAGCTCCGGACAGGGACGCCCGCACAATGAGCAGTTCTTC
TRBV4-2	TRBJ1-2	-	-	CASSQGASRGSRVYGYTF	TGTGCCAGCAGCCAAGGGGCATCGCGGGGCAGTCGGGTCTATGGCTACACCTTC
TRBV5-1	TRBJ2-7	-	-	CASSSILTGLVGEQYF	TGCGCCAGCAGCTCCATCCTCACGGGGCTTGTGGGGGAGCAGTACTTC
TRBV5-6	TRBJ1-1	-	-	CASSSLPEGNTEAFF	TGTGCCAGCAGCTCCCTCCCCGAAGGGAACACTGAAGCTTTCTTT
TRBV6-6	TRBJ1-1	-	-	CASSYKGNTEAFF	TGTGCCAGCAGTTATAAGGGAAACACTGAAGCTTTCTTT
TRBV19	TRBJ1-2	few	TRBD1	CASSILPGQGYGYTF	TGTGCCAGTAGTATTCTACCGGGACAGGGCTATGGCTACACCTTC
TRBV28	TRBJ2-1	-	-	CASSLGGSRNEQFF	TGTGCCAGCAGTTTAGGAGGGTCTCGGAATGAGCAGTTCTTC